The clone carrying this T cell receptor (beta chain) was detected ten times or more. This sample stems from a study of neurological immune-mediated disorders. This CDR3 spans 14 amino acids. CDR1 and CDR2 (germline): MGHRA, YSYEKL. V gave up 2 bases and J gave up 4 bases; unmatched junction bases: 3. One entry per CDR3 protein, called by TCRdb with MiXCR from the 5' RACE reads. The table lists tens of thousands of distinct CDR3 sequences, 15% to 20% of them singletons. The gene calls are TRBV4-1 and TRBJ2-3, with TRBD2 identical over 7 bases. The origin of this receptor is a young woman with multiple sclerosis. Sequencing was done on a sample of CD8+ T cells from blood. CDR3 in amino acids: CASSQPSGADTQYF. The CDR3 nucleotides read TGCGCCAGCAGCCAACCTAGCGGCGCAGATACGCAGTATTTT.